This TCR beta chain was retrieved from a study of blood T cell repertoires in COVID-19. Study context: Material from acute and convalescent COVID-19 was sourced from the United States, Italy and Spain. PBMCs, B-cell-depleted T cells, or T cells provided the cDNA or gDNA that made up the material.

As originally analysed: Amplified reference gene primers provided the basis for estimating nucleated cell counts. Method: immunoSEQ multiplex PCR; TCRdb's copy keeps in-frame clones and lacks some. The DNA was the basis for D and trimming; V, J and clone size are from that table. The sample contains around 180,000 clones, under 90% of which appear only once. Patients in Seattle were enrolled during active infection, then followed longitudinally. The CDR3 is 13 residues long. Germline values: CDR1 MGHRA, CDR2 YSYEKL. V lost 1 base and J 4 bases, leaving 7 bases between the germline ends. Sequencing input: peripheral blood. This sequence originates from a person between 70 and 80 years old with COVID-19, enrolled during active disease. The chain couples TRBV4-1 to TRBJ1-2, with TRBD1 as a possible D gene (5 bases). CDR3 protein: CASSQGGGYGYTF. CDR3 nucleotides: TGCGCCAGCAGCCAAGGGGGGGGCTATGGCTACACCTTC.